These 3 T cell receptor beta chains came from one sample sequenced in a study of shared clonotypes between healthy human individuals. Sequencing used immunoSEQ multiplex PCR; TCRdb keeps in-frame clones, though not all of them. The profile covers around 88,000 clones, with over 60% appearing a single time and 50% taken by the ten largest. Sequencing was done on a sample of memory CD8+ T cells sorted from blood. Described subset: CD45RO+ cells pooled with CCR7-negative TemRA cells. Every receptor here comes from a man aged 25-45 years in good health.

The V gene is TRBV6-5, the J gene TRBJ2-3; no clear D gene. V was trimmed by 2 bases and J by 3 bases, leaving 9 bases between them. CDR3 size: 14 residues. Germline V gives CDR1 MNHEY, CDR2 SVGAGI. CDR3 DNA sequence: TGTGCCAGCAGTTACCCAAGTCTGACAGATACGCAGTATTTT. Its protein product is CASSYPSLTDTQYF.

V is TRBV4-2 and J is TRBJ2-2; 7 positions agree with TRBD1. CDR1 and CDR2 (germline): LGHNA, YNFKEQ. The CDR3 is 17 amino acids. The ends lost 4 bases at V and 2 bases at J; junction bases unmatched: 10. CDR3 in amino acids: CASSPSPGTDNTGELFF. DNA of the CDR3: TGTGCCAGCAGCCCCTCCCCCGGGACAGACAACACCGGGGAGCTGTTTTTT.

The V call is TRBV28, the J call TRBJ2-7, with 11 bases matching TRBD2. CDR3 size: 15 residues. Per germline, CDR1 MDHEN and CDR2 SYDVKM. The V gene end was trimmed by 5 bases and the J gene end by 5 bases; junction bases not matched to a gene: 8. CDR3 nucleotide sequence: TGTGCCAGCAGTGCGGATAGCGGGAGGGCAGACGAGCAGTACTTC. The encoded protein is CASSADSGRADEQYF.